This T cell receptor beta chain was documented in a study of shared clonotypes between healthy human individuals. Study findings and constraints: Specimens sampled were limited to blood, with tissue repertoires likely differing.

As concerns this clone: Its target is unknown.

CD8 cells regarded as naive lacked CD45RO, were positively chosen for CCR7, and omitted terminally differentiated effector memory CD45RA+ cells. V was shortened by 1 base and J by 3 bases, with 19 bases between the two germline ends. Germline CDR1 and CDR2: SGHTA and FQGNSA. This CDR3 contains 17 residues. Clones were read by immunoSEQ multiplex PCR, and TCRdb kept only the in-frame ones, dropping some. The sample has over 2 million clones; 85% to 95% are singletons. The V and J genes are TRBV7-2 and TRBJ2-7; D may be TRBD2 (5 bases). This TCR derives from a man aged 18 to 29 in good health. Sequencing used naive CD8+ T cells sorted from blood. The DNA for the CDR3 is TGTGCCAGCAGCTTAGAGGCTCCGCTAGCAGAATACTACGAGCAGTACTTC. This codes for CASSLEAPLAEYYEQYF. Looking up the rest from reference TRBV7-2 and TRBJ2-7 gives the full variable domain: GAGVSQSPSNKVTEKGKDVELRCDPISGHTALYWYRQSLGQGLEFLIYFQGNSAPDKSGLPSDRFSAERTGGSVSTLTIQRTQQEDSAVYLCASSLEAPLAEYYEQYFGPGTRLTVT.